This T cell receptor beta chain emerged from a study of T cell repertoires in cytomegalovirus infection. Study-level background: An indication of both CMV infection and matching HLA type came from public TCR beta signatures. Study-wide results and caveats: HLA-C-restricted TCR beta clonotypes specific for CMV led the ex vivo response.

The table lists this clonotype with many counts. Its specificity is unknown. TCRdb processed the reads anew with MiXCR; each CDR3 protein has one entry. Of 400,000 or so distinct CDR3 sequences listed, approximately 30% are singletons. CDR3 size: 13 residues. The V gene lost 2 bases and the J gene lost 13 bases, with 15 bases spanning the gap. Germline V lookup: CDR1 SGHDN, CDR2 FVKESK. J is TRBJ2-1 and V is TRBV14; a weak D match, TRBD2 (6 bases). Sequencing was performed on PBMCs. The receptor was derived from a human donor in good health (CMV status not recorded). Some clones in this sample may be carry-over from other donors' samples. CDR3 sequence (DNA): TGTGCCAGCAGCCAATTATTCGCACTAGCTCAGTTCTTC. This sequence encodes CASSQLFALAQFF.